A single sample is the source of the 18 T cell receptor beta chains below, sequenced in a study of blood T cells in healthy people across ages (dated by TCRdb to about 2015). The library was made by 5' RACE. The sample was run on an Illumina HiSeq 2500. A second PCR of roughly 6 to 11 cycles was performed with a sample-barcoded 5' primer and a J-beta primer mix. The raw public reads went through TCRdb reprocessing: fastp at Q25, MiXCR clone calling, in-frame beta chains kept. Under each unique CDR3 protein, matching rows form one entry showing the most common genes and DNA. The sample table records over a million distinct CDR3 sequences; about 42% of these occur just once. The ten largest clones capture under 5% of the sample. Sequencing used blood. The receptors come from a woman aged 18-35 years in good health.

The chain links TRBV7-2 to TRBJ1-1; perhaps TRBD1 as D (5 bases). The CDR3 has 14 residues. Deletions cut 4 bases from V and 10 bases from J, with 19 bases between. In germline, CDR1 is SGHTA, CDR2 FQGNSA. CDR3 sequence: CASSSTGGRGAAFF. CDR3 nucleotide sequence: TGTGCCAGCAGCTCGACTGGGGGGAGGGGTGCAGCTTTCTTT.

V and J are TRBV29-1 and TRBJ2-5; maybe TRBD1 (5 bases). TRBJ2-7 matches the DNA end more closely, so the J call is doubtful. The CDR3 is 11 residues long. Germline assignment: CDR1 SQVTM and CDR2 ANQGSEA. The CDR3 region is CSVVRADEQYF. CDR3 in DNA: TGCAGCGTTGTCAGGGCTGACGAGCAGTACTTC.

In this sample, this clonotype turned up a few times. The rearrangement links TRBV9 to TRBJ2-7; 8 nucleotides match TRBD2. The CDR3 has 13 residues. Germline loops: CDR1 SGDLS, CDR2 YYNGEE. The trim removed 5 bases at V and 3 bases at J, leaving 4 bases unmatched. The CDR3 bases are TGTGCCAGCAGTCGCGGGGGGTACTACGAGCAGTACTTC. Protein: CASSRGGYYEQYF.

This clonotype was picked up a small number of times. The chain joins TRBV28 to TRBJ2-4, with 7 nucleotides matching TRBD1. The CDR3 is made up of 13 amino acids. Germline CDR1 is MDHEN and CDR2 is SYDVKM. J was trimmed by 9 bases and V by 7 bases; bases with no gene match: 9. The CDR3 loop reads CASIGTVGFIQYF. The DNA for the CDR3 is TGTGCCAGCATTGGGACAGTAGGCTTCATTCAGTACTTC. Full variable domain (outside the CDR3, taken from reference TRBV28 and TRBJ2-4): DVKVTQSSRYLVKRTGEKVFLECVQDMDHENMFWYRQDPGLGLRLIYFSYDVKMKEKGDIPEGYSVSREKKERFSLILESASTNQTSMYLCASIGTVGFIQYFGAGTRLSVL.

This clonotype has only a few counts. The J gene is TRBJ1-2, the V gene TRBV3-1; 10 bases align to TRBD1. Losses at the gene ends were 5 bases for V and 7 bases for J; bases not matched to a gene: 4. The CDR3 totals 13 residues. The germline V gene has CDR1 LGHDT and CDR2 YNNKEL (reference sequence). The CDR3 spells CASSVRTGGGYTF. The CDR3 bases are TGTGCCAGCAGCGTACGGACAGGGGGTGGCTACACCTTC.

This clonotype came up once. The chain employs TRBV7-2 and TRBJ2-1; D is unresolved. V lost 7 bases and J lost 5, with 12 bases in between. There are 13 residues in the CDR3. The germline CDR1 and CDR2 sequences are SGHTA and FQGNSA. As DNA, the CDR3 is TGTGCCAGCACCCAATTCGGGCACAATGAGCAGTTCTTC. Protein: CASTQFGHNEQFF. Based on the CDR3 plus reference TRBV7-2 and TRBJ2-1, the full variable domain is GAGVSQSPSNKVTEKGKDVELRCDPISGHTALYWYRQSLGQGLEFLIYFQGNSAPDKSGLPSDRFSAERTGGSVSTLTIQRTQQEDSAVYLCASTQFGHNEQFFGPGTRLTVL.

This chain uses TRBV6-5 with TRBJ2-5, with D perhaps TRBD2 (6 bases). V was pared by 3 bases and J by 1 base, with 12 bases between. The CDR3 totals 15 residues. Germline V lookup: CDR1 MNHEY, CDR2 SVGAGI. The CDR3 sequence is CASSYQAGPQETQYF. The CDR3 DNA reads TGTGCCAGCAGTTATCAAGCGGGCCCCCAAGAGACCCAGTACTTC.

This chain connects TRBV7-3 to TRBJ2-2, with 10 bases identical to TRBD2. Germline values: CDR1 SGHTA, CDR2 FQGTGA. V lost 5 bases, J lost 7 bases, and 7 bases stayed unmatched. This CDR3 spans 15 amino acids. This chain's CDR3 is CASSPSSGSIGELFF. The CDR3 bases are TGTGCCAGCAGCCCCTCTAGCGGGAGCATCGGGGAGCTGTTTTTT.

Concerning this clonotype: A much larger clonotype is one base distant, so this may be a read error. J is TRBJ2-1 and V is TRBV7-2; weak D call: TRBD2 (5 bases). Between the trimmed V and J ends, which lost 4 bases and 10 bases, there was a span of 14 bases. CDR1 is SGHTA and CDR2 is FQGNSA in the germline V gene. CDR3 length equals 13 residues. CDR3 residues: CASSSDFTYEQFF. The CDR3 DNA reads as TGTGCCAGCAGCTCGGACTTTACCTACGAGCAGTTCTTC.

V usage is TRBV7-9 and J usage is TRBJ1-1; 9 nucleotides agree with TRBD1. Germline V gene data show CDR1 as SEHNR and CDR2 as FQNEAQ (reference sequence). V shed 2 bases and J 6 bases; nucleotides not matched to a gene: 4. The CDR3 consists of 14 residues. The CDR3 protein is CASSLSGQGPEAFF. DNA of the CDR3: TGTGCCAGCAGCTTATCGGGACAGGGTCCTGAAGCTTTCTTT.

The chain couples TRBV9 to TRBJ2-3; 12 positions agree with TRBD2. CDR3 length: 15 amino acids. Germline trimming cut 4 bases from V and 6 bases from J; bases unmatched to any gene: 6. The germline gives CDR1 SGDLS, CDR2 YYNGEE. The CDR3 DNA follows: TGTGCCAGCAGCCTGCGGACTAGCGGGGTTGATACGCAGTATTTT. It codes for CASSLRTSGVDTQYF.

Comment on this clonotype: A junction boundary mismatches the germline segment, possibly from a read error. V usage is TRBV2 and J usage is TRBJ1-5, with 7 bases identical to TRBD1. Germline V gives CDR1 SNHLY, CDR2 FYNNEI. The CDR3 extends over 15 amino acids. CDR3 loop: CTSSDEGAGNQPQHF. CDR3 nucleotides: TGTACCAGCAGTGACGAGGGGGCGGGCAATCAGCCCCAGCATTTT.

CDR3 sequence (DNA): TGCAGCGTTGTGACCGATATGACAGGGGGGCAGTTCTTC. Amino acid sequence: CSVVTDMTGGQFF. The V gene is TRBV29-1, the J gene TRBJ2-1; TRBD1 aligns across 9 bases. Trimming at V came to 4 bases and at J to 12 bases, leaving 10 bases not matched to a gene. CDR3 length: 13 amino acids. Germline V gives CDR1 SQVTM, CDR2 ANQGSEA.

This clonotype was counted many times. The chain employs TRBV4-3 and TRBJ2-1; 7 nucleotides match TRBD2. Germline V gene lookup returns CDR1 LGHNA and CDR2 YSLEER. This CDR3 spans 16 amino acids. Trimming cost V 0 bases and J 2 bases; bases outside gene matches: 4. For the CDR3, the DNA is TGCGCCAGCAGCCAAGATATCGGGGGGACCTACAATGAGCAGTTCTTC. Protein product: CASSQDIGGTYNEQFF.

This clonotype was recorded at least ten times. The chain links TRBV10-3 to TRBJ2-1; 9 nucleotides match TRBD1. This CDR3 region has 14 residues. Trimming at V came to 5 bases and at J to 10 bases, leaving 9 bases not matched to a gene. Germline CDR1 reads ENHRY; CDR2 reads SYGVKD. CDR3 in amino acids: CAISMDRGQGEQFF. The CDR3, as DNA: TGTGCCATCAGTATGGACAGGGGCCAGGGAGAGCAGTTCTTC.

This clonotype has a single count. This chain's CDR3 is CASSQGRGANGNTIYF. CDR3 nucleotides: TGCGCCAGCAGCCAAGGCCGGGGGGCGAATGGAAACACCATATATTTT. The chain links TRBV4-1 to TRBJ1-3; maybe TRBD1 (6 bases). Trimming shortened V by 1 base and J by 3 bases, and 13 bases separated the two germline ends. Germline V lookup: CDR1 MGHRA, CDR2 YSYEKL. CDR3 size: 16 residues.

V is TRBV5-1 and J is TRBJ2-7; D is unresolved. The CDR3 consists of 15 residues. V was pared by 2 bases and J by 3 bases, with 15 bases between. Per the germline V gene, CDR1 is SGHRS and CDR2 is YFSETQ. CDR3 amino acids: CASSLGTVWNYEQYF. As DNA, the CDR3 is TGCGCCAGCAGCTTAGGTACAGTCTGGAACTACGAGCAGTACTTC. Full variable domain (remainder filled in from reference TRBV5-1 and TRBJ2-7): KAGVTQTPRYLIKTRGQQVTLSCSPISGHRSVSWYQQTPGQGLQFLFEYFSETQRNKGNFPGRFSGRQFSNSRSEMNVSTLELGDSALYLCASSLGTVWNYEQYFGPGTRLTVT.

The gene calls are TRBV30 and TRBJ1-2, with no clear D. The germline V and J ends were trimmed by 8 bases and 8 bases, with 6 bases remaining between them. The CDR3 runs 8 residues. Germline V gives CDR1 GTSNPN, CDR2 SVGIG (reference sequence). The CDR3: CAITGYTF. The CDR3 coding sequence is TGTGCCATCACGGGCTACACCTTC.